A selection of T cell receptor beta chains follows, all from one sample in a study of blood T cell repertoires in COVID-19. The assay was immunoSEQ multiplex PCR, and TCRdb's table has in-frame clones only and misses some. The sample lists 130,000 or so clones, 65% to 85% occurring once. Specimen: peripheral blood. The origin of the receptors is an elderly woman with acute or convalescent COVID-19. Each CDR3 is given with its conserved first and last residue. The order of the fields is V gene, J gene, clone size, CDR3 length, D gene, CDR3 protein, CDR3 DNA. D genes are given only for firm matches. Size values are once, few and many counts, or a class for expanded clones, and some rows have none.

>TRBV6-5|TRBJ1-6|NA|14|NA
CASTRGGGNSPLHF
TGTGCCAGCACTCGGGGGGGTGGAAATTCACCCCTCCACTTT
>TRBV3-1/TRBV3-2|TRBJ2-3|NA|15|NA
CASSPDGTGADTQYF
TGTGCCAGCAGCCCCGATGGAACCGGGGCAGATACGCAGTATTTT
>TRBV6-6|TRBJ1-2|NA|14|NA
CASRPGGAWYGYTF
TGTGCCAGCAGACCCGGGGGGGCATGGTATGGCTACACCTTC
>TRBV11-2|TRBJ1-1|NA|13|NA
CASSLPWGGLAFF
TGTGCCAGCAGCTTACCCTGGGGGGGCCTAGCTTTCTTT
>TRBV6-5|TRBJ1-1|NA|14|NA
CASTFQAVSREAFF
TGTGCCAGCACTTTCCAGGCCGTGTCGCGTGAAGCTTTCTTT
>TRBV5-3|TRBJ2-3|NA|16|NA
CARSCGLTSGTDTQYF
TGTGCCAGAAGCTGCGGACTAACCTCTGGCACAGATACGCAGTATTTT
>TRBV5-6|TRBJ2-7|NA|14|TRBD1
CASSLRDSSYEQYF
TGTGCCAGCAGCTTACGGGACAGCTCCTACGAGCAGTACTTC
>TRBV11-2|TRBJ2-5|NA|16|TRBD2
CASSLNSGGRRETQYF
TGTGCCAGCAGCTTAAATAGCGGGGGCCGTAGGGAGACCCAGTACTTC
>TRBV19|TRBJ2-2|NA|16|TRBD2
CASSQTSGGTTGELFF
TGTGCCAGTAGCCAGACTAGCGGGGGGACCACCGGGGAGCTGTTTTTT
>TRBV7-2|TRBJ1-3|NA|17|NA
CASSESIDTNSGNTIYF
TGTGCCAGCAGCGAGTCCATCGACACGAACTCTGGAAACACCATATATTTT
>TRBV7-2|TRBJ2-7|once|14|TRBD2
CASSSLAGGYPQYF
TGTGCCAGCAGCTCGCTAGCGGGAGGGTACCCGCAGTACTTC
>TRBV5-1|TRBJ2-3|NA|18|NA
CASSLARTALTSTDTQYF
TGCGCCAGCAGCTTGGCCAGGACTGCCTTGACTAGCACAGATACGCAGTATTTT
>TRBV5-1|TRBJ1-6|NA|13|NA
CASSLAGNSPLHF
TGCGCCAGCAGCTTGGCCGGGAATTCACCCCTCCACTTT
>TRBV4-3|TRBJ2-6|few|16|NA
CASSQDSGAGANVLTF
TGCGCCAGCAGCCAAGATTCGGGGGCTGGGGCCAACGTCCTGACTTTC
>TRBV27|TRBJ1-2|NA|13|NA
CASRYTANYGYTF
TGTGCCAGCAGATATACAGCTAACTATGGCTACACCTTC
>TRBV10-2|TRBJ2-1|NA|16|TRBD1
CASSRTGRNSYNEQFF
TGCGCCAGCAGTAGGACAGGTCGTAACTCCTACAATGAGCAGTTCTTC
>TRBV19|TRBJ1-3|NA|15|NA
CASSATGYSGNTIYF
TGTGCCAGTAGTGCCACAGGCTACTCTGGAAACACCATATATTTT
>TRBV6-2/TRBV6-3|TRBJ2-2|once|16|TRBD2
CASSYWTSGGPGELFF
TGTGCCAGCAGTTACTGGACTAGCGGGGGTCCCGGGGAGCTGTTTTTT
>TRBV7-9|TRBJ1-1|NA|13|NA
CASSLATGTEAFF
TGTGCCAGCAGCTTAGCCACGGGGACTGAAGCTTTCTTT